This entry lists 8 T cell receptor beta chains sequenced from one sample in a study of blood T cell repertoires in COVID-19. TCRdb keeps only in-frame clones here, not all; method: immunoSEQ multiplex PCR. The sample contains roughly 34,000 clones, roughly 80% of which appear only once. The sequenced material came from peripheral blood. The receptors derive from a man of 80 years or more with active or convalescent COVID-19.

V and J are TRBV4-1 and TRBJ2-7; TRBD2 agrees at 9 bases. This CDR3 spans 16 amino acids. Germline V gene lookup returns CDR1 MGHRA and CDR2 YSYEKL. Germline trimming cut 4 bases from V and 1 base from J; bases unmatched to any gene: 8. The CDR3 DNA reads as TGCGCCAGCAGCCCTAGCGGGGACATCCTATCCTACGAGCAGTACTTC. Protein: CASSPSGDILSYEQYF.

This clone was found once. This sequence joins TRBV28 and TRBJ2-3; 11 nucleotides align to TRBD2. The germline V gene has CDR1 MDHEN and CDR2 SYDVKM. The CDR3 consists of 19 residues. V shed 8 bases and J 1 base; nucleotides not matched to a gene: 17. CDR3 DNA: TGTGCCAGCGAAAACATGTTAGCGGGAGGGCCAGGGGGCACAGATACGCAGTATTTT. It yields the protein CASENMLAGGPGGTDTQYF. Together with reference TRBV28 and TRBJ2-3, the CDR3 gives the full variable domain: DVKVTQSSRYLVKRTGEKVFLECVQDMDHENMFWYRQDPGLGLRLIYFSYDVKMKEKGDIPEGYSVSREKKERFSLILESASTNQTSMYLCASENMLAGGPGGTDTQYFGPGTRLTVL.

This chain joins TRBV6-4 and TRBJ1-2; 7 bases are shared with TRBD1. This CDR3 spans 14 amino acids. The J segment lost 2 bases and the V segment lost 6 bases, leaving 6 bases of the junction unmatched. Germline V gene sequence: CDR1 MRHNA, CDR2 SNTAGT. The CDR3 here is CASSDTGVNYGYTF. CDR3 nucleotides: TGTGCCAGCAGCGATACAGGGGTAAACTATGGCTACACCTTC.

The rearrangement uses TRBV29-1 and TRBJ2-7; 8 bases match TRBD1. This CDR3 is built from 13 residues. The germline CDR1 and CDR2 sequences are SQVTM and ANQGSEA. J was trimmed by 6 bases and V by 7 bases; bases with no gene match: 11. CDR3 bases: TGCAGCGCGGGGGACAGGACCCCTTCCGAGCAGTACTTC. Translating it yields CSAGDRTPSEQYF.

This chain uses TRBV19 with TRBJ2-5, with D possibly matching TRBD2 (5 bases). In germline, CDR1 is LNHDA, CDR2 SQIVND (reference sequence). There are 15 residues in the CDR3. Trimming removed 6 bases at V and 2 bases at J, with 16 bases between. The CDR3 DNA reads as TGTGCCAGTAGCCACGGTGTAGCGAGACAAGAGACCCAGTACTTC. Its protein is CASSHGVARQETQYF.

The rearrangement uses TRBV30 and TRBJ1-1; 7 bases line up with TRBD1. The CDR3 runs 13 residues. Germline lookup yields CDR1 GTSNPN and CDR2 SVGIG (reference sequence). After removal of 1 base from V and 1 base from J, the junction contained 0 bases not matched to a gene. This CDR3 reads CAWSGQGNTEAFF. CDR3 DNA: TGTGCCTGGAGTGGACAGGGGAACACTGAAGCTTTCTTT.

V and J are TRBV7-2 and TRBJ2-7; 9 bases are a match to TRBD1. There are 15 residues in the CDR3. Germline V gene data show CDR1 as SGHTA and CDR2 as FQGNSA. V dropped 5 bases and J dropped 2; count of bases not matched to a gene: 7. The CDR3 sequence: CASSGRTGAAYEQYF. The CDR3 coding sequence is TGTGCCAGCAGCGGGAGGACAGGGGCGGCCTACGAGCAGTACTTC.

In its sample, this clone was seen a few times. The chain links TRBV5-8 to TRBJ1-2; no clear D gene. Trimming shortened V by 0 bases and J by 7 bases, and 10 bases separated the two germline ends. Germline-derived CDR1 and CDR2 are SGHTS and YDEGEE. There are 13 residues in the CDR3. The CDR3 DNA is TGTGCCAGCAGCTTGGTCCCGGCTAGTGGCTACACCTTC. It encodes CASSLVPASGYTF.